The entry below gives a single T cell receptor beta chain sequence along with its context. Its antigen is still unknown. RNA was extracted with the RNeasy kit, and a quantity of about 0.45 to 1 ug was reverse transcribed using random hexamers. Amplification of the TCR beta CDR3 was carried out by immunoSEQ multiplex PCR, which spanned a total of 54 Vbeta and 13 Jbeta segments. MiXCR, run by TCRdb on the immunoSEQ multiplex PCR reads, gives a single entry per CDR3 protein. The sample comprises about 160,000 distinct CDR3 sequences, 85% to 95% of which are singletons, and more than 0.11% rests with the top ten. TEMRA cells were enriched by FACS, and CD4+ and CD8+ T cells were negatively isolated. The record originates from a study of CD8 T cells in Susac syndrome. Study conclusions and caveats: Only a relatively small number of individuals were included in the TCR sequencing and HLA analysis.

Source material: CD4+ T cells from PBMCs. The clonotype was recovered from a human donor in good health.

CDR3 in amino acids: CASSRGILQETQYF. The CDR3 nucleotides are TGCGCCAGCAGTCGGGGGATCCTTCAAGAGACCCAGTACTTC. The chain combines TRBV5-1 with TRBJ2-5; TRBD2 is a possible D gene (6 bases). The germline CDR1 and CDR2 sequences are SGHRS and YFSETQ. The V gene lost 5 bases and the J gene lost 2 bases, with 13 bases spanning the gap. This CDR3 is 14 amino acids long.